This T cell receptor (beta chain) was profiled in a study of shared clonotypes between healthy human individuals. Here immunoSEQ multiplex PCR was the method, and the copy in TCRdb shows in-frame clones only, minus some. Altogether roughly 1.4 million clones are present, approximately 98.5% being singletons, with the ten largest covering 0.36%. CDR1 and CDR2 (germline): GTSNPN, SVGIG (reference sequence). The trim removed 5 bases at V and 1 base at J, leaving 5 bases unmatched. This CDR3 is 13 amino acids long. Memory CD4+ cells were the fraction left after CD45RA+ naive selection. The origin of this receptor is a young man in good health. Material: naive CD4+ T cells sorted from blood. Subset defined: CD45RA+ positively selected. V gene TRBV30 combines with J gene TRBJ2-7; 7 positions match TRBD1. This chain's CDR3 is CAWSPGQSYEQYF. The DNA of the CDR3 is TGTGCCTGGTCACCGGGACAGTCCTACGAGCAGTACTTC.